A single sample gave rise to the 29 T cell receptor beta chains below, sequenced in a study of control samples from healthy donors and cancer patients. Sequencing was performed with immunoSEQ multiplex PCR; in TCRdb, only in-frame clones are kept and a portion is missing. This sample has approximately 140,000 clones, with 94% found just once. The sequencing sample was made of blood. These receptor sequences come from a man aged 35-49 years in good health.

The chain is built from TRBV14 and TRBJ2-7; TRBD2 matches at 7 bases. The CDR3 sequence is 14 residues long. With 1 base clipped from V and 2 bases from J, the junction kept 2 bases outside the gene matches. The germline CDR1 and CDR2 sequences are SGHDN and FVKESK. The chain's CDR3 is CASSQVGLPYEQYF. As DNA, the CDR3 is TGTGCCAGCAGCCAAGTGGGACTACCCTACGAGCAGTACTTC.

The J gene is TRBJ1-5, the V gene TRBV19; D unresolved. CDR1 and CDR2 (germline): LNHDA, SQIVND (reference sequence). The V end lost 8 bases, the J end lost 15 bases, and 20 bases lay between the germline ends. The CDR3 consists of 12 residues. The CDR3 spells CASLIRPDLMHF. As DNA, the CDR3 is TGTGCCAGTCTAATCCGGCCGGACCTTATGCATTTT.

The chain joins TRBV6-5 to TRBJ2-1; possible D gene TRBD2, 5 bases. Germline values: CDR1 MNHEY, CDR2 SVGAGI. The CDR3 length is 15 residues. V gave up 5 bases and J gave up 5 bases, with 16 bases separating them. Here the CDR3 reads CASSPLPTRHNEQFF. For the CDR3, the DNA is TGTGCCAGCAGTCCCCTACCCACTAGACACAATGAGCAGTTCTTC.

This clone was seen just once. The chain couples TRBV5-1 to TRBJ2-7; 10 bases map to TRBD1. Germline CDR1 and CDR2: SGHRS and YFSETQ. The CDR3 spans 14 residues. V lost 5 bases to trimming and J lost 7 bases; unmatched junction nucleotides: 9. The DNA for the CDR3 is TGCGCCAGCAGTCCCCGGGACAGGGGTCAAGAGCAGTACTTC. This sequence encodes CASSPRDRGQEQYF.

This clone has just one count. The V call is TRBV6-5, the J call TRBJ2-3; 7 bases fit TRBD2. CDR3 length equals 15 residues. Germline CDR1 reads MNHEY; CDR2 reads SVGAGI. The junction had 2 bases not matched to a gene; V was cut back by 2 bases and J by 0 bases. The CDR3 coding sequence is TGTGCCAGCAGTTACGCTAGCGGCAGCACAGATACGCAGTATTTT. It encodes CASSYASGSTDTQYF.

This chain uses TRBV24-1 with TRBJ2-3, with D unresolved. There are 15 residues in the CDR3. CDR1 is KGHDR, CDR2 SFDVKD, per germline. Trimming shortened V by 7 bases and J by 0 bases, and 13 bases separated the two germline ends. CDR3 sequence: CATREGRISTDTQYF. Written as DNA, the CDR3 is TGTGCCACCAGGGAAGGACGTATTAGCACAGATACGCAGTATTTT.

This clone has only one observation. The V call is TRBV6-5, the J call TRBJ1-2, with no clear D. Trimming stripped 0 bases from V and 4 bases from J, with 9 bases between. The CDR3 has 14 residues. Germline CDR1 is MNHEY and CDR2 is SVGAGI. CDR3 sequence reads: CASSYSEQSYGYTF. DNA of the CDR3: TGTGCCAGCAGTTACTCGGAACAATCCTATGGCTACACCTTC.

J is TRBJ2-3 and V is TRBV7-9; D may match TRBD1 or TRBD2 (5 bases each). The V end was cut by 6 bases, the J end by 1 base, with 11 bases between. This CDR3 region has 14 residues. Germline V CDR1 and CDR2: SEHNR, FQNEAQ (reference sequence). In nucleotides, the CDR3 is TGTGCCAGCAGTGCCTCGGGGCGCACAGATACGCAGTATTTT. Translation gives CASSASGRTDTQYF. The whole variable domain, remainder taken from reference TRBV7-9 and TRBJ2-3, is DTGVSQNPRHKITKRGQNVTFRCDPISEHNRLYWYRQTLGQGPEFLTYFQNEAQLEKSRLLSDRFSAERPKGSFSTLEIQRTEQGDSAMYLCASSASGRTDTQYFGPGTRLTVL.

V usage is TRBV24-1 and J usage is TRBJ2-6; a possible D gene is TRBD2 (6 bases). Trimming left V 12 bases short and J 2 bases short, with 16 bases between. This CDR3 is built from 15 residues. Germline lookup yields CDR1 KGHDR and CDR2 SFDVKD. The CDR3 loop reads CAARDFCPGANVLTF. Written as DNA, the CDR3 is TGTGCCGCAAGGGACTTTTGCCCTGGGGCCAACGTCCTGACTTTC.

The chain links TRBV11-3 to TRBJ2-7; 8 nucleotides align to TRBD1. The junction had 7 bases not matched to a gene; V was cut back by 0 bases and J by 3 bases. The germline V gene encodes CDR1 SGHNT and CDR2 YENEEA. This CDR3 has 16 residues. The chain's CDR3 is CASSLDSADRGYEQYF. In nucleotides, the CDR3 is TGTGCCAGCAGCTTAGATTCCGCAGACAGGGGCTACGAGCAGTACTTC.

V gene TRBV5-1 combines with J gene TRBJ2-7; 9 bases map to TRBD1. Trimming at V came to 3 bases and at J to 5 bases, leaving 3 bases not matched to a gene. The CDR3 has 13 amino acids. Germline V gene data show CDR1 as SGHRS and CDR2 as YFSETQ. CDR3: CASSSGQGNEQYF. DNA for the CDR3: TGCGCCAGCAGCTCGGGACAGGGAAACGAGCAGTACTTC.

The chain employs TRBV11-2 and TRBJ1-2, with a tentative D call TRBD1 (5 bases). The CDR3 totals 14 residues. V was pared by 4 bases and J by 2 bases, with 11 bases between. Germline values: CDR1 SGHAT, CDR2 FQNNGV. The DNA for the CDR3 is TGTGCCAGCAGCTCCCCCCGGGACAACTATGGCTACACCTTC. It yields the protein CASSSPRDNYGYTF.

The rearrangement links TRBV5-1 to TRBJ2-1; TRBD1 might be the D (5 bases). V lost 3 bases and J 10 bases, leaving 20 bases between the germline ends. This CDR3 comprises 15 residues. Germline CDR1 is SGHRS and CDR2 is YFSETQ. In nucleotides, the CDR3 is TGCGCCAGCAGCTCGAACCCGGGTTACAGGCCGGAGCAGTTCTTC. It translates to CASSSNPGYRPEQFF.

The chain employs TRBV11-2 and TRBJ2-1; TRBD1 or TRBD2 may be the D gene (5 bases each). V lost 7 bases, J lost 3 bases, and 19 bases lay in between. The CDR3 has 16 amino acids. Germline values: CDR1 SGHAT, CDR2 FQNNGV. In DNA, the CDR3 is TGTGCCAGCAAGGGACGTGCTACACGGGTCTACAATGAGCAGTTCTTC. It specifies CASKGRATRVYNEQFF.

In the case of this clone: This specimen includes other DNA sequences encoding the same CDR3. This chain connects TRBV9 to TRBJ1-4, with D hard to call. V was clipped by 0 bases and J by 1 base, with 7 bases between them. CDR1 is SGDLS, CDR2 YYNGEE, per germline. The CDR3 has 15 residues. CDR3 residues: CASSVGGRTNEKLFF. DNA of the CDR3: TGTGCCAGCAGCGTAGGAGGAAGAACTAATGAAAAACTGTTTTTT.

V gene TRBV7-2 combines with J gene TRBJ2-1; D is unclear. V was trimmed by 1 base and J by 3 bases, leaving 7 bases between them. Germline loops: CDR1 SGHTA, CDR2 FQGNSA. The CDR3 has 14 residues. DNA of the CDR3: TGTGCCAGCAGCTTAGGGGCAGTCTACAATGAGCAGTTCTTC. This codes for CASSLGAVYNEQFF.

The chain is built from TRBV10-2 and TRBJ2-1; maybe TRBD2 (6 bases). CDR3 size: 16 residues. Trimming took off 0 bases at V and 3 bases at J, with 12 bases between the two ends. CDR1 and CDR2 (germline): WSHSY, SAAADI. CDR3 residues: CASSESGGGYYNEQFF. CDR3 coding DNA: TGCGCCAGCAGTGAGTCGGGGGGAGGCTACTACAATGAGCAGTTCTTC.

CDR3: CASSNSGRRSGELFF. CDR3 sequence (DNA): TGCGCCAGCAGCAATAGCGGGAGGCGTTCCGGGGAGCTGTTTTTT. This chain connects TRBV10-1 to TRBJ2-2, with 10 bases fitting TRBD2. The CDR3 is 15 amino acids. V lost 6 bases, J lost 6 bases, and 7 bases stayed unmatched. The V gene's germline CDR1 is WNHNN and CDR2 SYGVQD (reference sequence).

V is TRBV5-8 and J is TRBJ1-1, with TRBD1 matching over 8 bases. Germline V lookup: CDR1 SGHTS, CDR2 YDEGEE. V lost 4 bases, J lost 0 bases, and 8 bases stayed unmatched. The CDR3 covers 16 residues. Here the CDR3 DNA reads TGTGCCAGCAGCGAACTAACAGGGGGAATGAACACTGAAGCTTTCTTT. The encoded protein is CASSELTGGMNTEAFF.

DNA for the CDR3: TGTGCCATCAGCGACAGCCAGTACCAAGAGACCCAGTACTTC. Translation gives CAISDSQYQETQYF. The chain combines TRBV10-3 with TRBJ2-5; the D gene is possibly TRBD1 (5 bases). The germline gives CDR1 ENHRY, CDR2 SYGVKD. Trimming shortened V by 6 bases and J by 0 bases, and 11 bases separated the two germline ends. The length of the CDR3 is 14 residues.

The chain joins TRBV5-4 to TRBJ2-1, with 10 bases that match TRBD2. Germline V gene data show CDR1 as SGHNT and CDR2 as YYREEE (reference sequence). This CDR3 is 17 amino acids long. V lost 4 bases to trimming and J lost 4 bases; unmatched junction nucleotides: 11. CDR3: CASSPRGASGSYNEQFF. The CDR3 DNA sequence: TGTGCCAGCAGCCCACGGGGGGCTAGCGGGAGTTACAATGAGCAGTTCTTC.

The genes are TRBV4-1 and TRBJ2-2; 7 bases align to TRBD1. The CDR3 has 14 amino acids. The junction had 6 bases not matched to a gene; V was cut back by 4 bases and J by 7 bases. Germline CDR1 MGHRA, CDR2 YSYEKL. The DNA for the CDR3 is TGCGCCAGCAGCCTTGTCCGGGACAGCGGGGAGCTGTTTTTT. Translation: CASSLVRDSGELFF.

The chain links TRBV10-3 to TRBJ1-1; perhaps TRBD1 as D (5 bases). Germline assignment: CDR1 ENHRY and CDR2 SYGVKD. The CDR3 has 14 residues. Trimming pared 9 bases from V and 1 base from J, leaving 15 bases between. The CDR3 loop is CAIQRDGGNTEAFF. Written as DNA, the CDR3 is TGTGCCATTCAAAGGGACGGCGGGAACACTGAAGCTTTCTTT.

The chain employs TRBV7-9 and TRBJ2-5; D may match TRBD1 or TRBD2 (5 bases each). Trimming took off 3 bases at V and 4 bases at J, with 15 bases between the two ends. Germline-derived CDR1 and CDR2 are SEHNR and FQNEAQ (reference sequence). The CDR3 has 15 amino acids. The CDR3 loop reads CASSFRDGNIETQYF. The CDR3 coding sequence is TGTGCCAGCAGCTTCAGGGACGGAAATATAGAGACCCAGTACTTC.

V is TRBV7-3 and J is TRBJ2-2; 11 nucleotides align to TRBD2. This CDR3 region has 16 residues. Germline-derived CDR1 and CDR2 are SGHTA and FQGTGA. J lost 3 bases, V lost 1 base, and 1 base had no gene match. CDR3 coding DNA: TGTGCCAGCAGCTTAAGGACTAGCGGGTACACCGGGGAGCTGTTTTTT. Translated, it gives CASSLRTSGYTGELFF.

The rearrangement uses TRBV12-3 or TRBV12-4 and TRBJ1-2, with D perhaps matching TRBD1 (5 bases). The CDR3 has 12 amino acids. Trimming took off 5 bases at V and 9 bases at J, with 13 bases between the two ends. CDR3 nucleotides: TGTGCCAGCAGTCCAGGGAAGACCCGCTACACCTTC. It is translated as CASSPGKTRYTF.

For this clone: Other DNA sequences of this sample code for an identical CDR3. The chain employs TRBV6-1 and TRBJ1-4, with a tentative D call TRBD1 (5 bases). The CDR3 contains 15 residues. V was pared by 3 bases and J by 8 bases, with 16 bases between. Germline V gene data show CDR1 as MNHNS and CDR2 as SASEGT. This chain's CDR3 is CASSDLRGVGEKLFF. The CDR3 nucleotides read TGTGCCAGCAGTGATCTTCGAGGGGTGGGGGAAAAACTGTTTTTT.

The chain recombines TRBV19 with TRBJ2-5, with 7 bases fitting TRBD2. CDR1 is LNHDA and CDR2 is SQIVND in the germline V gene (reference sequence). There are 15 residues in the CDR3. V was clipped by 5 bases and J by 3 bases; unmatched bases: 9. This chain's CDR3 is CASSPSGLVEETQYF. CDR3 sequence (DNA): TGTGCCAGTAGTCCCTCCGGACTAGTCGAAGAGACCCAGTACTTC.

The J gene is TRBJ2-5, the V gene TRBV19; D perhaps matches TRBD1 (5 bases). This CDR3 has 13 residues. Per the germline V gene, CDR1 is LNHDA and CDR2 is SQIVND (reference sequence). V gave up 3 bases and J gave up 4 bases, with 9 bases separating them. The CDR3 bases are TGTGCCAGTAGTATTGGCCAGGGAGAGACCCAGTACTTC. Translating it yields CASSIGQGETQYF.